A single sample gave rise to the 4 T cell receptor beta chains below, sequenced in a study of blood T cell repertoires in COVID-19. Using immunoSEQ multiplex PCR, the repertoire was profiled, and TCRdb retains in-frame clones only, with some absent. Of 5,000 to 6,000 clones listed, roughly nine tenths are singletons. The sample was peripheral blood. The receptor set was obtained from a human donor in a cohort sampled during active COVID-19.

The V call is TRBV27, the J call TRBJ2-7; weak D call: TRBD2 (5 bases). V lost 6 bases, J lost 0 bases, and 15 bases lay in between. Germline-derived CDR1 and CDR2 are MNHEY and SMNVEV (reference sequence). The CDR3 is made up of 15 amino acids. The CDR3 DNA follows: TGTGCCAGCAGCCTCCGGGGATTAAGCTCCTACGAGCAGTACTTC. The encoded protein is CASSLRGLSSYEQYF.

Note on this clone: Mismatch with germline at one junction end may stem from a read error. The V call is TRBV5-1, the J call TRBJ1-5, with no clear D. CDR3 size: 17 residues. Germline CDR1 reads SGHRS; CDR2 reads YFSETQ. CDR3 loop: CASSFAPTLNSDQPQHF. Here the CDR3 DNA reads TGCGCCAGCAGCTTCGCTCCCACCCTTAATAGCGATCAGCCCCAGCATTTT. The full variable domain, with the rest looked up from reference TRBV5-1 and TRBJ1-5, is KAGVTQTPRYLIKTRGQQVTLSCSPISGHRSVSWYQQTPGQGLQFLFEYFSETQRNKGNFPGRFSGRQFSNSRSEMNVSTLELGDSALYLCASSFAPTLNSDQPQHFGDGTRLSIL.

The gene calls are TRBV5-1 and TRBJ1-6; 7 positions agree with TRBD1. The CDR3 has 15 amino acids. The J segment lost 8 bases and the V segment lost 4 bases, leaving 9 bases of the junction unmatched. Germline V gene lookup returns CDR1 SGHRS and CDR2 YFSETQ. The CDR3 DNA sequence: TGCGCCAGCAGCCCACGGACAGGAGATTATTCACCCCTCCACTTT. This translates into CASSPRTGDYSPLHF.

The DNA of the CDR3 is TGTGCCAGCAGCAAAGCGGGGGGACAGTGCGAGGAGACCCAGTACTTC. It yields the protein CASSKAGGQCEETQYF. The chain combines TRBV21-1 with TRBJ2-5; TRBD1 reflects the table's D call only, with no check against the DNA. TRBV21-1 is designated a pseudogene. This CDR3 is 16 amino acids long.